Following are 13 T cell receptor beta chains from one sample sequenced in a study of T cell responses to AZD1222 COVID-19 vaccine (TCRdb year 2021). The sample's time point label, in plain terms: about 28 days (+/-7) after the second vaccine dose. Library creation used the immunoSEQ multiplex PCR assay. TCRdb obtained this table from immuneACCESS and retained in-frame rearrangements with V and J assigned. These tables miss some clones; where compared with another copy, unresolved V genes account for less than half of the shortfall, and the remainder is unexplained. A total of fewer than 20,000 clones appear in this sample, under 90% of them only once. Jointly, the top ten make up about 8.7% of the sample. Here the sequenced sample was peripheral blood, taken 28 days after the second AZD1222 dose. Source of these receptors: an adult who received the AZD1222 COVID-19 vaccine.

The chain has TRBV13 and TRBJ2-2; D is unclear. Looked up from germline, CDR1 is PRHDT and CDR2 is FYEKMQ (reference sequence). The CDR3 sequence is 17 residues long. V was cut by 2 bases and J by 3 bases, with 16 bases left in between. The CDR3 nucleotides are TGTGCCAGCAGCTTAACCCTCAGCCTCTCCCACACCGGGGAGCTGTTTTTT. Translation gives CASSLTLSLSHTGELFF.

V is TRBV10-1 and J is TRBJ2-5; D not resolved. V lost 2 bases and J 4 bases, leaving 8 bases between the germline ends. CDR3 length equals 13 residues. Germline V lookup: CDR1 WNHNN, CDR2 SYGVQD (reference sequence). DNA of the CDR3: TGCGCCAGCAGTGAGCGGCTAGTAGAGACCCAGTACTTC. Translating it yields CASSERLVETQYF.

This clone was recorded only once. The V gene is TRBV6-5, the J gene TRBJ1-2; D remains ambiguous. This CDR3 region has 12 residues. Germline loops: CDR1 MNHEY, CDR2 SVGAGI. Trimming left V 2 bases short and J 8 bases short, with 9 bases between. The CDR3 DNA follows: TGTGCCAGCAGTTACATGGCAGGCGGCTACACCTTC. Encoded protein: CASSYMAGGYTF.

The V call is TRBV5-4, the J call TRBJ2-1, with 8 bases that match TRBD1. The germline V gene has CDR1 SGHNT and CDR2 YYREEE (reference sequence). This CDR3 spans 14 amino acids. Losses at the gene ends were 4 bases for V and 3 bases for J; bases not matched to a gene: 3. The CDR3: CASSEGQGYNEQFF. The CDR3 DNA reads as TGTGCCAGCAGCGAAGGACAGGGCTACAATGAGCAGTTCTTC.

The chain links TRBV28 to TRBJ2-7, with 14 bases identical to TRBD2. J gave up 2 bases and V 9 bases, and 6 bases lay outside the gene matches. Per the germline V gene, CDR1 is MDHEN and CDR2 is SYDVKM. The CDR3 is 15 residues long. CDR3 loop: CASQTTSGGAYEQYF. CDR3 coding DNA: TGTGCCAGTCAAACGACTAGCGGGGGGGCCTACGAGCAGTACTTC.

The chain combines TRBV4-2 with TRBJ2-1; 7 bases are shared with TRBD1. The CDR3 covers 16 residues. J was trimmed by 2 bases and V by 5 bases; bases with no gene match: 9. Germline lookup yields CDR1 LGHNA and CDR2 YNFKEQ. This CDR3 is CASSSRGRGAYNEQFF. The CDR3 DNA reads as TGTGCCAGCAGCTCAAGGGGGCGAGGTGCCTACAATGAGCAGTTCTTC.

The J gene is TRBJ2-7, the V gene TRBV2; D unclear. Per the germline V gene, CDR1 is SNHLY and CDR2 is FYNNEI. V lost 8 bases, J lost 0 bases, and 5 bases lay in between. The CDR3 consists of 11 residues. The CDR3 is CASSLSYEQYV. CDR3 DNA: TGTGCCAGCTCTCTCTCCTACGAGCAGTACGTC.

The chain is built from TRBV7-8 and TRBJ2-3; 8 bases agree with TRBD2. Per the germline V gene, CDR1 is SGHVS and CDR2 is FQNEAQ. V shed 5 bases and J 2 bases; nucleotides not matched to a gene: 6. The CDR3 runs 15 residues. CDR3 amino acids: CASSKERGLTDTQYF. CDR3 bases: TGTGCCAGCAGCAAGGAGCGGGGGCTCACAGATACGCAGTATTTT.

This chain joins TRBV5-1 and TRBJ2-1, with D unresolved. The CDR3 is 16 amino acids. Germline V gene data show CDR1 as SGHRS and CDR2 as YFSETQ. V was pared by 1 base and J by 6 bases, with 17 bases between. The chain's CDR3 is CASSLLGQASINEQFF. The CDR3 DNA reads TGCGCCAGCAGCTTGTTAGGGCAGGCAAGTATCAATGAGCAGTTCTTC.

This chain uses TRBV7-8 with TRBJ2-7; 11 bases line up with TRBD1. Germline values: CDR1 SGHVS, CDR2 FQNEAQ. J gave up 1 base and V 5 bases, and 13 bases lay outside the gene matches. The CDR3 sequence is 18 residues long. CDR3: CASSPTLSGTGGSYEQYF. Here the CDR3 DNA reads TGTGCCAGCAGCCCTACATTATCAGGGACAGGGGGTTCCTACGAGCAGTACTTC.

CDR3 loop: CASISSRRTEAFF. In DNA form, the CDR3 reads TGTGCCAGTATAAGCAGCCGGAGAACTGAAGCTTTCTTT. This rearrangement joins TRBV19 to TRBJ1-1; no reliable D call. Per the germline V gene, CDR1 is LNHDA and CDR2 is SQIVND (reference sequence). V lost 7 bases, J lost 5 bases, and 14 bases lay in between. This CDR3 comprises 13 residues.

This sequence joins TRBV3-1 (or the pseudogene TRBV3-2) and TRBJ2-5, with D unclear. The germline V gene encodes CDR1 LGHDT and CDR2 YNNKEL (reference sequence). Trimming took 1 base from V and 1 from J, leaving 10 bases between them. The CDR3 consists of 15 residues. The CDR3 is CASSQGVQGQETQYF. CDR3 DNA sequence: TGTGCCAGCAGCCAAGGCGTCCAAGGCCAAGAGACCCAGTACTTC.

The rearrangement joins TRBV9 to TRBJ2-1; 10 bases align to TRBD1. The V segment lost 0 bases and the J segment 7 bases; nucleotides outside the gene matches: 7. This CDR3 comprises 16 residues. The germline CDR1 and CDR2 sequences are SGDLS and YYNGEE. The CDR3: CASSVARGQGLNEQFF. In DNA form, the CDR3 reads TGTGCCAGCAGCGTAGCTAGGGGACAGGGGTTAAATGAGCAGTTCTTC. The full variable domain, completed using reference TRBV9 and TRBJ2-1, is DSGVTQTPKHLITATGQRVTLRCSPRSGDLSVYWYQQSLDQGLQFLIQYYNGEERAKGNILERFSAQQFPDLHSELNLSSLELGDSALYFCASSVARGQGLNEQFFGPGTRLTVL.